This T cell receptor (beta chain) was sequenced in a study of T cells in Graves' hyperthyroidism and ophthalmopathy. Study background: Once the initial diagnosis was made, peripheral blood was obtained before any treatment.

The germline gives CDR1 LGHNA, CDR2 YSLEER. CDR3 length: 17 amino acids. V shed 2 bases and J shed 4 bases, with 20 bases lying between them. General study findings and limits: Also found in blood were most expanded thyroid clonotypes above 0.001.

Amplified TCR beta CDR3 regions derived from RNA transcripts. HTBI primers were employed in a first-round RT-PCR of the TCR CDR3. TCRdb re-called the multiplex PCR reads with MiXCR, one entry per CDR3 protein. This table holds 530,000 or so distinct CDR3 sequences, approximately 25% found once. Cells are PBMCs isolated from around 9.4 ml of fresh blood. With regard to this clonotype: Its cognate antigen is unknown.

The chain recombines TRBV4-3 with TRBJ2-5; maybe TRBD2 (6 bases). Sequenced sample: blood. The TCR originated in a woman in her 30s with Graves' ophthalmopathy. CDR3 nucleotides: TGCGCCAGCAGCCAATATTTCTACTGCGGGGAGAGAGAGACCCAGTACTTC. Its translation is CASSQYFYCGERETQYF.